This T cell receptor beta chain was sequenced during a study of cytomegalovirus exposure and HLA in healthy donors. In the study overall: A prior study identified 117 million unique TCR beta sequences from about 200 million T cells. Inside one of the first data releases sat around 77 million unique TCRs taken from HLA-typed donors. Findings of the study overall: A later analysis linked a missense DCLRE1C variant to TCR beta V- and J-gene trimming. Several of the most significant clusters appeared, in a later analysis, to be linked to common viral pathogens.

Vbeta (60) and Jbeta (13) primers were used in the PCR. This table comes from immunoSEQ multiplex PCR, and its TCRdb copy is limited to in-frame clones, with some not included. The sample holds under 35,000 clones, about 63% seen once. About this clone: Its target is not known.

V was clipped by 0 bases and J by 3 bases; unmatched bases: 4. This CDR3 has 16 residues. Per the germline V gene, CDR1 is SGHRS and CDR2 is YFSETQ. Specimen: PBMCs. The V and J genes are TRBV5-1 and TRBJ2-5; 11 positions agree with TRBD1. This receptor was identified in a man aged 50-59 years in good health and CMV-seropositive. The CDR3 protein is CASSLAGTGGEETQYF. The DNA for the CDR3 is TGCGCCAGCAGCTTGGCGGGGACAGGGGGGGAAGAGACCCAGTACTTC.